This TCR beta chain stems from a study of PD-L1 blockade in urothelial cancer. Across the study: Blood analysis was done at 3 weeks (second dose) and 6 weeks after treatment began. Median T cell yield from blood was approximately 130,000.

Study-level findings and limits: Prediction of better survival came from below-median pretreatment blood TCR clonality.

In regard to this clone: Antigen unknown.

Only in-frame clones appear in the TCRdb table, and some are missing; sequencing was by immunoSEQ multiplex PCR. The sample records about 100,000 clones, approximately 91% being singletons. This sample comprised PBMCs, obtained around atezolizumab (anti-PD-L1) treatment. The receptor was derived from an elderly woman with urothelial cancer.

CDR3 coding DNA: TGTGCCACCAGCAGAGACCGGGGACAGGGGTCCTATGGCTACACCTTC. It codes for CATSRDRGQGSYGYTF. V usage is TRBV15 and J usage is TRBJ1-2; 10 bases line up with TRBD1. The CDR3 has 16 amino acids. The germline V gene has CDR1 LNHNV and CDR2 YYDKDF (reference sequence). V trimming: 0 bases; J trimming: 4 bases; junction bases outside the gene matches: 5.